This T cell receptor (beta chain) came from a study of Graves' ophthalmopathy and Graves' hyperthyroidism. Amplifying from RNA transcripts, the study obtained TCR beta CDR3 regions. Scientists carried out first-round RT-PCR using HTBI primers and then a second-round multiplex PCR. TCRdb used MiXCR to reprocess the multiplex PCR reads, holding one entry per CDR3 protein. The repertoire consists of 400,000 to 500,000 distinct CDR3 sequences, with under 25% occurring once and the leading ten covering more than 2.5%. Germline CDR1 GTSNPN, CDR2 SVGIG (reference sequence). This CDR3 spans 11 amino acids. The V and J ends lost 4 bases and 11 bases respectively, with 14 bases between them.

This TCR was recovered from a woman in her late teens or twenties with stable Graves' hyperthyroidism. This chain uses TRBV30 with TRBJ1-1, with D tentatively TRBD1 (6 bases). Sequencing input: peripheral blood. The CDR3 DNA sequence: TGTGCCTGGATCATGGGGGGCGTGGCTTTCTTT. Protein product: CAWIMGGVAFF.